This TCR beta chain was found in a study of regulatory T cells in long-lasting Graves disease. Arm-PCR of CDR3 regions and iRepertoire HTBI primers were used to build TCR beta libraries. Each CDR3 protein is one row after TCRdb ran MiXCR on the multiplex PCR reads. The sample carries 400,000 to 500,000 distinct CDR3 sequences, around 15% recorded once. Time point: newly diagnosed GD, antithyroid drugs for less than 3 months. TCR sequences were obtained from RNA taken from PBMCs. This clonotype was picked up many times. This same sample was also part of a study on T cells in Graves' hyperthyroidism and ophthalmopathy.

This sequence was found in a woman aged 45 to 65 with Graves disease. The sequenced sample was peripheral blood mononuclear cells (PBMCs), obtained at new diagnosis, from a patient treated with antithyroid drugs.

CDR3 sequence: CASSLRGESRELFF. For the CDR3, the DNA is TGTGCCAGCAGCTTAAGAGGGGAGAGCCGGGAGCTGTTTTTT. The chain carries TRBV7-3 and TRBJ2-2, with D tentatively TRBD1 or TRBD2 (5 bases each). Trimming took off 1 base at V and 9 bases at J, with 12 bases between the two ends. CDR3 size: 14 residues. The germline V gene has CDR1 SGHTA and CDR2 FQGTGA.